This T cell receptor beta chain appears in the sequencing data of a study of blood T cells in healthy people across ages. V gave up 0 bases and J gave up 8 bases; unmatched junction bases: 4. In germline, CDR1 is SGDLS, CDR2 YYNGEE. The CDR3 spans 14 residues. PCR was performed a second time for about 7 to 11 cycles using a sample-barcoded 5' primer and a J-beta primer mix. Via MiXCR, TCRdb re-called the 5' RACE reads, giving one row per CDR3 protein. The sample holds around 800,000 distinct CDR3 sequences; about 55% are singletons and the top ten take about 38%. Isolated PBMCs totaled at least 6 million in each sample. RNA extraction gave at least 5.5 micrograms of total RNA per sample.

The sequencing input was blood. The chain couples TRBV9 to TRBJ2-3, with 9 bases fitting TRBD1. The receptor's source is a man aged 80 or over in good health. For the CDR3, the DNA is TGTGCCAGCAGCGTAGGGACAGGGGTGGCTACGCAGTATTTT. This encodes CASSVGTGVATQYF.